One sample yielded the 7 T cell receptor beta chains listed below, sequenced in a study of blood T cells in healthy people across ages. Then a second PCR, running roughly 7 to 12 cycles, was carried out with a sample-barcoded 5' primer and a J-beta primer mix. TCRdb reprocessed the 5' RACE reads with MiXCR, giving one entry per CDR3 protein. The sample has roughly 680,000 distinct CDR3 sequences, about 51% seen once. The specimen was blood. All receptors derive from a woman older than 75 in good health.

The chain carries TRBV7-9 and TRBJ2-5, with D tentatively TRBD2 (6 bases). The V gene lost 5 bases and the J gene lost 11 bases, with 24 bases spanning the gap. Germline-derived CDR1 and CDR2 are SEHNR and FQNEAQ (reference sequence). The CDR3 sequence is 15 residues long. This CDR3 reads CASSPAGLAQDEQYF. DNA for the CDR3: TGTGCCAGCAGCCCAGCGGGCCTTGCTCAGGATGAGCAGTACTTC.

This clonotype turned up a few times. The chain joins TRBV20-1 to TRBJ1-5; D perhaps matches TRBD1 (5 bases). This CDR3 is 17 amino acids long. Per the germline V gene, CDR1 is DFQATT and CDR2 is SNEGSKA (reference sequence). With 1 base removed from V and 5 bases from J, the gap between germline ends came to 21 bases. DNA of the CDR3: TGCAGTGCTAGAGTAGGTGGCAGCCGGGGGTTCTATCAGCCCCAGCATTTT. It is translated as CSARVGGSRGFYQPQHF.

This clonotype was seen only once. The chain links TRBV29-1 to TRBJ2-1; TRBD2 matches 7 bases. The CDR3 runs to 15 residues. Germline V gene data show CDR1 as SQVTM and CDR2 as ANQGSEA. V was pared by 1 base and J by 5 bases, with 8 bases of the junction left unmatched. The CDR3 protein is CSVEGTLASHNEQFF. Here the CDR3 DNA reads TGCAGCGTTGAAGGGACACTAGCGTCCCACAATGAGCAGTTCTTC.

This clonotype showed up just a few times. V gene TRBV7-9 combines with J gene TRBJ2-1, with D possibly TRBD2 on 6 matching bases. V was trimmed by 3 bases and J by 11 bases, leaving 8 bases between them. CDR1 is SEHNR, CDR2 FQNEAQ, per germline (reference sequence). CDR3 length equals 11 residues. The CDR3 region has the DNA TGTGCCAGCAGCTTGGGGGGAAAGCAGTTCTTC. Translating it yields CASSLGGKQFF.

A few counts support this clonotype. The chain links TRBV28 to TRBJ1-2; D remains unclear. CDR3 length equals 14 residues. V dropped 11 bases and J dropped 3 bases, with 19 bases sitting between them. Germline V gene sequence: CDR1 MDHEN, CDR2 SYDVKM. The CDR3 nucleotides are TGTGCCTCATCTCGGCACGGGGATTACTATGGCTACACCTTC. Translating it yields CASSRHGDYYGYTF.

This clonotype was detected only a few times. The rearrangement joins TRBV7-8 to TRBJ1-5; D gene ambiguous. Germline V gene lookup returns CDR1 SGHVS and CDR2 FQNEAQ. The CDR3 contains 14 residues. The V end was cut by 4 bases, the J end by 0 bases, with 7 bases between. The CDR3 coding sequence is TGTGCCAGCAGCTGGCAGTTTAGCAATCAGCCCCAGCATTTT. Protein product: CASSWQFSNQPQHF.

The table lists this clonotype with a few counts. The chain carries TRBV12-3 or TRBV12-4 and TRBJ2-3, with D tentatively TRBD2 (6 bases). Trimming removed 11 bases from V and 1 base from J, with 19 bases in between. This CDR3 has 15 amino acids. The CDR3 DNA reads TGTGCCTGCGCCCAGTGGTCTAGCGGCACAGATACGCAGTATTTT. It codes for CACAQWSSGTDTQYF.